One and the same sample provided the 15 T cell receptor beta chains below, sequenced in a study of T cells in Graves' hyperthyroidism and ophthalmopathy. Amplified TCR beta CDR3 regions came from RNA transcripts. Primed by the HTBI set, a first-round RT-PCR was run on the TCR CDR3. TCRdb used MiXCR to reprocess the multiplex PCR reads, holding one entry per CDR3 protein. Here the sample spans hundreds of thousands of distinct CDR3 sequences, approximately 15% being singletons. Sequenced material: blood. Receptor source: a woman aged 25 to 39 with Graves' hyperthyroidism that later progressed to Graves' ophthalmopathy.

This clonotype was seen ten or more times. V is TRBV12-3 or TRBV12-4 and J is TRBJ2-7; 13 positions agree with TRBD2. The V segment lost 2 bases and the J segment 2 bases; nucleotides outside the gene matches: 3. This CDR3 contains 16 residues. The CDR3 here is CASSLRTSGSTYEQYF. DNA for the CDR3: TGTGCCAGCAGTTTACGGACTAGCGGGAGCACCTACGAGCAGTACTTC.

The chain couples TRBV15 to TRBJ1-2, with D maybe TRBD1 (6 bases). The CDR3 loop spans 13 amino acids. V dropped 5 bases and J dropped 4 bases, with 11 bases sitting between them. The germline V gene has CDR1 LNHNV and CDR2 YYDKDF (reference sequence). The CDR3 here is CATSLRQAYGYTF. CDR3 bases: TGTGCCACCAGCTTACGACAGGCCTATGGCTACACCTTC. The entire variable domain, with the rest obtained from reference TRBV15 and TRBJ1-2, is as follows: DAMVIQNPRYQVTQFGKPVTLSCSQTLNHNVMYWYQQKSSQAPKLLFHYYDKDFNNEADTPDNFQSRRPNTSFCFLDIRSPGLGDTAMYLCATSLRQAYGYTFGSGTRLTVV.

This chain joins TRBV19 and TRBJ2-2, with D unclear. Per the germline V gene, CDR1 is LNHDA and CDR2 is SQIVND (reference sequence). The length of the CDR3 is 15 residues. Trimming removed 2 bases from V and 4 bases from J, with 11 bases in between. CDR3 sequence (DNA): TGTGCCAGTAGTATAAGTTGGAAACCCACCGGGGAGCTGTTTTTT. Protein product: CASSISWKPTGELFF.

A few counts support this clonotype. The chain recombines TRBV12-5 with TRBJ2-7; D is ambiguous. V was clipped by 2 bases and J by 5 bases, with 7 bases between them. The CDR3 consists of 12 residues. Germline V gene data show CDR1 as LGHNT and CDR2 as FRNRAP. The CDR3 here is CASGLQINEQYF. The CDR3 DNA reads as TGTGCTAGTGGTTTGCAAATCAACGAGCAGTACTTC.

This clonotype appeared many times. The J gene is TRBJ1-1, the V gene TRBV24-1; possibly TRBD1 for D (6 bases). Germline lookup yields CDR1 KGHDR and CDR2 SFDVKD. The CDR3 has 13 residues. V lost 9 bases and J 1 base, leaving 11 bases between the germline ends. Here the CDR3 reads CATCAQGNTEAFF. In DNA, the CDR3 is TGTGCCACCTGCGCACAGGGGAACACTGAAGCTTTCTTT.

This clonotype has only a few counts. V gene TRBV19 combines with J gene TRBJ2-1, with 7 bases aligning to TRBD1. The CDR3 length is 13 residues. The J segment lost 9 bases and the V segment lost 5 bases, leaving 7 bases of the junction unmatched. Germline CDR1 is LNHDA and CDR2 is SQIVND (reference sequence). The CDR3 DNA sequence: TGTGCCAGTAGTCCATCCCACAGGGGTGAGCAGTTCTTC. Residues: CASSPSHRGEQFF. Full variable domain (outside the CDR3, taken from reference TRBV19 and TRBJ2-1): DGGITQSPKYLFRKEGQNVTLSCEQNLNHDAMYWYRQDPGQGLRLIYYSQIVNDFQKGDIAEGYSVSREKKESFPLTVTSAQKNPTAFYLCASSPSHRGEQFFGPGTRLTVL.

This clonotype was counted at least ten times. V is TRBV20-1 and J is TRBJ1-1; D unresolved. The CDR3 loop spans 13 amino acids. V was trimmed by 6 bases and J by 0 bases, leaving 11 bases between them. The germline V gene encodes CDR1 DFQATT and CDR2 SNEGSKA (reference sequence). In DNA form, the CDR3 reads TGCAGTGCCCCCCTCGGGGTGAACACTGAAGCTTTCTTT. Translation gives CSAPLGVNTEAFF.

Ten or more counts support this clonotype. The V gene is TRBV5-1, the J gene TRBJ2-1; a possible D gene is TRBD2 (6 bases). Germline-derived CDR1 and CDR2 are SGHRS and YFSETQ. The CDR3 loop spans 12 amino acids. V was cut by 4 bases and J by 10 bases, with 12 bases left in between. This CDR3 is CASSGESGEQFF. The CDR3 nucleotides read TGCGCCAGCAGCGGGGAGAGCGGGGAGCAGTTCTTC. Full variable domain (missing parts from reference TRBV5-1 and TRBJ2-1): KAGVTQTPRYLIKTRGQQVTLSCSPISGHRSVSWYQQTPGQGLQFLFEYFSETQRNKGNFPGRFSGRQFSNSRSEMNVSTLELGDSALYLCASSGESGEQFFGPGTRLTVL.

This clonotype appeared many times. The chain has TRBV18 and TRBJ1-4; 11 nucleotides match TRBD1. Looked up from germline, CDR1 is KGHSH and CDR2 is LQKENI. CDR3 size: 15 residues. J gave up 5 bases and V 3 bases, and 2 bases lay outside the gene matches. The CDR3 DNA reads TGTGCCAGCTCACCGGGGGACAGGGGGAATGAAAAACTGTTTTTT. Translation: CASSPGDRGNEKLFF.

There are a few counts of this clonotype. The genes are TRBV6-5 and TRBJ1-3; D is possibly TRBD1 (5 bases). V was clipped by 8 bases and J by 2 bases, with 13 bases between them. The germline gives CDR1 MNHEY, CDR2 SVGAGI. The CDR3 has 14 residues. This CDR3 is CASCLMDTGNTIYF. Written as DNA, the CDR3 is TGTGCCAGCTGCCTGATGGACACTGGAAACACCATATATTTT.

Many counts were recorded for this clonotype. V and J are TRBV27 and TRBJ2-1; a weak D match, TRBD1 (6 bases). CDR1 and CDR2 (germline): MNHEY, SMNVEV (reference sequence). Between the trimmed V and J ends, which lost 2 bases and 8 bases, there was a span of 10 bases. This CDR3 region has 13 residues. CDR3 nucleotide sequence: TGTGCCAGCAGTTTAAAACAGGGTTATGAGCAGTTCTTC. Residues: CASSLKQGYEQFF.

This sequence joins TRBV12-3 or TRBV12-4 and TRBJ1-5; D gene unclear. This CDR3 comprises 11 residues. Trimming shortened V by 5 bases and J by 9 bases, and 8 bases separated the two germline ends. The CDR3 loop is CASSRSRPQHF. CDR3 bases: TGTGCCAGCAGTCGTTCACGGCCCCAGCATTTT.

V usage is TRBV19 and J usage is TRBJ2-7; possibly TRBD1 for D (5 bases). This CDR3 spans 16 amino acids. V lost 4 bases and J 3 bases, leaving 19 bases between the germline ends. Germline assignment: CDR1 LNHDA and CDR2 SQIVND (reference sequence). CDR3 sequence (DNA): TGTGCCAGTAGTACCTCCAACAGGTTTTCGCACTACGAGCAGTACTTC. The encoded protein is CASSTSNRFSHYEQYF. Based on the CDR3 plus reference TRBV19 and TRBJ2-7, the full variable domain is DGGITQSPKYLFRKEGQNVTLSCEQNLNHDAMYWYRQDPGQGLRLIYYSQIVNDFQKGDIAEGYSVSREKKESFPLTVTSAQKNPTAFYLCASSTSNRFSHYEQYFGPGTRLTVT.

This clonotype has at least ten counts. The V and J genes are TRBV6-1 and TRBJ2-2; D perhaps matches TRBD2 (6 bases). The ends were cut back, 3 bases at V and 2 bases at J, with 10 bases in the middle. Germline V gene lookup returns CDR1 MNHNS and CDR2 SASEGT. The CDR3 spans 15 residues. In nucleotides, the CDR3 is TGTGCCAGCAGTGAGAATAGCGGTAACACCGGGGAGCTGTTTTTT. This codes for CASSENSGNTGELFF.

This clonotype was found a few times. The CDR3 region has the DNA TGTGCCTGGAAGTTTGGGGTGGGGTCGATGGGAGCTTTCTTT. It codes for CAWKFGVGSMGAFF. The chain is built from TRBV30 and TRBJ1-1, with unresolved D. Trimming took 4 bases from V and 10 from J, leaving 22 bases between them. Looked up from germline, CDR1 is GTSNPN and CDR2 is SVGIG (reference sequence). The CDR3 is 14 residues long.